The 28 T cell receptor beta chains in this list originate from one sample, sequenced in a study of CD8+CD57+ T cells in acquired aplastic anemia. It was genomic DNA that served as the template for profiling TCR beta VDJ and CDR3. TCRdb passed the reads through MiXCR, listing each CDR3 protein once. This table has hundreds of thousands of distinct CDR3 sequences, approximately 70% appearing once. The sequenced material came from sorted CD4+, CD8+, or CD8+CD57+ T cells (not recorded which) from PBMCs. These receptors were taken from a human donor in good health, serving as a control.

The genes are TRBV18 and TRBJ2-5; D remains unclear. The germline gives CDR1 KGHSH, CDR2 LQKENI. V lost 4 bases and J 5 bases, leaving 11 bases between the germline ends. There are 13 residues in the CDR3. CDR3 amino acids: CASSREHSETQYF. CDR3 coding DNA: TGTGCCAGCTCACGGGAACACTCGGAGACCCAGTACTTC. Variable domain in full (rest from reference TRBV18 and TRBJ2-5): NAGVMQNPRHLVRRRGQEARLRCSPMKGHSHVYWYRQLPEEGLKFMVYLQKENIIDESGMPKERFSAEFPKEGPSILRIQQVVRGDSAAYFCASSREHSETQYFGPGTRLLVL.

A remark on this clonotype: This CDR3 is missing its conserved last phenylalanine or tryptophan, likely due to a read error. The CDR3 here is CASSLVWSGGTDTQYI. The CDR3 nucleotides are TGTGCCAGCAGCTTAGTTTGGAGCGGGGGTACAGATACGCAGTATATT. The rearrangement links TRBV7-2 to TRBJ2-3; TRBD2 agrees at 8 bases. V lost 1 base, J lost 3 bases, and 6 bases stayed unmatched. The CDR3 sequence is 16 residues long. The V gene's germline CDR1 is SGHTA and CDR2 FQGNSA.

About this clonotype: Just one base apart from a much larger clone, this may be a read error. The chain uses TRBV6-6 and TRBJ1-1; 7 bases align to TRBD1. The CDR3 has 12 residues. Germline CDR1 MNHNY, CDR2 SVGAGI (reference sequence). The CDR3 here is CASSRGYTEALF. CDR3 nucleotides: TGTGCCAGCAGCAGGGGGTACACTGAAGCTCTCTTT.

This clonotype was counted ten times or more. The rearrangement links TRBV7-2 to TRBJ2-3, with D possibly matching TRBD2 (7 bases). From germline, CDR1 is SGHTA and CDR2 FQGNSA. V was pared by 5 bases and J by 7 bases, with 22 bases between. CDR3 length equals 16 residues. The CDR3 bases are TGTGCCAGCAGCCCGCGTCCAGTGGGCGGGGGCCATACGCAGTATTTT. It encodes CASSPRPVGGGHTQYF.

A few counts support this clonotype. The chain joins TRBV18 to TRBJ1-1; D perhaps matches TRBD1 (5 bases). CDR3 length: 15 residues. V lost 5 bases and J 1 base, leaving 14 bases between the germline ends. Germline V gene data show CDR1 as KGHSH and CDR2 as LQKENI. In nucleotides, the CDR3 is TGTGCCAGCTCAGGTACAGGATTAGGGAACACTGAAGCTTTCTTT. Its translation: CASSGTGLGNTEAFF.

Of note for this clonotype: The junction departs from germline at one end; a sequencing error may be responsible. The chain combines TRBV19 with TRBJ1-6; D unresolved. The CDR3 spans 14 residues. CDR1 and CDR2 (germline): LNHDA, SQIVND (reference sequence). The CDR3 is CASSTRGLDSPPHF. CDR3 sequence (DNA): TGTGCCAGTAGTACACGAGGATTAGACTCTCCCCCCCACTTT.

Regarding this clonotype: At one end, the junction sequence differs from germline, possibly due to a read error. The chain has TRBV9 and TRBJ2-1; D may be TRBD2 (5 bases). CDR3 size: 15 residues. Germline loops: CDR1 SGDLS, CDR2 YYNGEE. CDR3 DNA: TGTGCCAGCAGTGTAGGAGCGGTTGGCAAGCAGCCCCAGTTCTTC. It specifies CASSVGAVGKQPQFF.

J is TRBJ2-7 and V is TRBV2; 8 nucleotides match TRBD1. Trimming cost V 4 bases and J 5 bases; bases outside gene matches: 10. The germline CDR1 and CDR2 sequences are SNHLY and FYNNEI. The CDR3 is made up of 15 amino acids. Written as DNA, the CDR3 is TGTGCCAGCAGTGTCTCCGGGGCAGGGGGCGACGAGCAGTACTTC. Translation: CASSVSGAGGDEQYF.

Only a few counts were recorded for this clonotype. The chain employs TRBV2 and TRBJ2-3; no clear D. V lost 7 bases to trimming and J lost 1 base, with 9 bases between them. Germline V gene lookup returns CDR1 SNHLY and CDR2 FYNNEI. The CDR3 is made up of 13 amino acids. The CDR3: CASNSARTDTQYF. The CDR3 nucleotides are TGTGCCAGCAATAGTGCCCGCACAGATACGCAGTATTTT.

Details on this clonotype: A much larger clone is a single base away; this may be a read error. The chain recombines TRBV15 with TRBJ1-6; D remains ambiguous. V lost 3 bases, J lost 6 bases, and 12 bases lay in between. This CDR3 spans 15 amino acids. In germline, CDR1 is LNHNV, CDR2 YYDKDF (reference sequence). The CDR3 DNA follows: TGTGCCACCAGCAGTGCACGGGCTTTTAATTCACCCCTCCACTTT. It encodes CATSSARAFNSPLHF.

The chain is built from TRBV20-1 and TRBJ2-5; perhaps TRBD2 as D (7 bases). V was cut by 6 bases and J by 3 bases, with 23 bases left in between. The CDR3 is 16 amino acids. Per germline, CDR1 DFQATT and CDR2 SNEGSKA (reference sequence). DNA for the CDR3: TGCAGTGCAACTAGCGTTGGGGGGCGATCCGAAGAGACCCAGTACTTC. Amino acid sequence: CSATSVGGRSEETQYF.

As regards this clonotype: No DNA is shown, since the ends of the CDR3 on it are uncertain; the CDR3 is the one TCRdb lists. This chain connects TRBV7-2 to TRBJ1-4. The CDR3 is 15 amino acids in total, end residues counted. In germline, CDR1 is SGHTA, CDR2 FQGNSA. The CDR3 here is CASRPHGYEQYFGFF.

With regard to this clonotype: Being one base from a much bigger clone, this may be a read error. The chain uses TRBV6-9 and TRBJ2-3; D possibly matches TRBD1 or TRBD2 (7 bases each). Germline values: CDR1 MNHGY, CDR2 SVAAGI. There are 15 residues in the CDR3. CDR3 sequence reads: CARSEPAGGADTQYF. CDR3 nucleotide sequence: TGTGCCCGCAGTGAACCGGCAGGGGGGGCAGATACGCAGTATTTT.

In the case of this clonotype: One end of the junction varies from germline; a read error may be responsible. The gene calls are TRBV25-1 and TRBJ1-2; D call uncertain. The CDR3 spans 14 residues. The V gene's germline CDR1 is MGHDK and CDR2 SYGVNS. CDR3 sequence reads: CASSLAKGLGGYTF. The CDR3 DNA follows: TGTGCCAGCAGTTTAGCCAAAGGGTTGGGTGGCTACACCTTT.

The J gene is TRBJ2-1, the V gene TRBV29-1, with D unclear. Germline V gene lookup returns CDR1 SQVTM and CDR2 ANQGSEA. CDR3 length: 12 amino acids. V was trimmed by 2 bases and J by 4 bases, leaving 6 bases between them. CDR3 sequence (DNA): TGCAGCGTTGAATCACAATACAATGAGCAGTTCTTC. It codes for CSVESQYNEQFF.

This clonotype appeared many times. This chain joins TRBV12-3 or TRBV12-4 and TRBJ1-1, with D perhaps matching TRBD1 (5 bases). V lost 7 bases to trimming and J lost 1 base, with 13 bases between them. The length of the CDR3 is 14 residues. CDR3 region: CASTRGTGNTEAFF. In DNA form, the CDR3 reads TGTGCCAGCACCCGGGGAACAGGGAACACTGAAGCTTTCTTT.

This clonotype has just one count. The gene calls are TRBV7-2 and TRBJ1-1; D ambiguous. The CDR3 contains 14 residues. Germline CDR1 is SGHTA and CDR2 is FQGNSA. Trimming stripped 4 bases from V and 1 base from J, with 10 bases between. CDR3 loop: CASSWQAANTEAFF. The CDR3 DNA is TGTGCCAGCAGCTGGCAAGCGGCGAACACTGAAGCTTTCTTT.

This clonotype has ten or more counts. The rearrangement uses TRBV20-1 and TRBJ2-7; D is perhaps TRBD1 (7 bases). V lost 0 bases and J lost 4, with 19 bases in between. Germline lookup yields CDR1 DFQATT and CDR2 SNEGSKA (reference sequence). This CDR3 contains 16 residues. For the CDR3, the DNA is TGCAGTGCTAGAGATCCCTTTGCCAGGGGGGATTACGAGCAGTACTTC. Protein sequence: CSARDPFARGDYEQYF.

This clonotype was found once. This chain links TRBV19 with TRBJ2-7, with 10 bases matching TRBD2. With V trimmed by 4 bases and J by 5 bases, 8 bases remained unmatched. The CDR3 extends over 15 amino acids. Germline V gene lookup returns CDR1 LNHDA and CDR2 SQIVND (reference sequence). The CDR3 sequence is CASSTLPGLADEQYF. CDR3 bases: TGTGCCAGTAGTACCCTTCCAGGACTAGCGGACGAGCAGTACTTC.

Turning to this clonotype: One junction end does not reproduce the germline sequence, and a read error may be involved. The chain's CDR3 is CASSEDRASYNEQFF. Written as DNA, the CDR3 is TGTGCCAGCAGCGAAGACAGGGCGTCGTACAATGAGCAGTTCTTC. The chain joins TRBV4-2 to TRBJ2-1, with TRBD1 matching over 7 bases. Germline V gene sequence: CDR1 LGHNA, CDR2 YNFKEQ. The CDR3 is 15 residues long.

In this sample, this clonotype turned up many times. The gene calls are TRBV5-4 and TRBJ1-1; 9 nucleotides align to TRBD1. The V gene end was trimmed by 2 bases and the J gene end by 6 bases; junction bases not matched to a gene: 17. This CDR3 contains 18 residues. Germline lookup yields CDR1 SGHNT and CDR2 YYREEE (reference sequence). The CDR3 reads CASSFVGDRVGVNPEAFF. In DNA, the CDR3 is TGTGCCAGCAGCTTCGTCGGGGACAGGGTAGGAGTTAATCCTGAAGCTTTCTTT.

The chain joins TRBV15 to TRBJ2-7; TRBD1 matches at 9 bases. J was trimmed by 1 base and V by 10 bases; bases with no gene match: 11. Germline V lookup: CDR1 LNHNV, CDR2 YYDKDF (reference sequence). The CDR3 is made up of 15 amino acids. The CDR3: CASSEVGTGSYEQYF. The DNA of the CDR3 is TGTGCCAGCAGTGAGGTGGGGACAGGGTCCTACGAGCAGTACTTC.

Remarks on this clonotype: A clone one base away is much larger, so this may be a read error. The rearrangement links TRBV7-8 to TRBJ1-5; no clear D gene. CDR3 length equals 16 residues. Germline CDR1 is SGHVS and CDR2 is FQNEAQ. The CDR3 loop reads CASSQRRAVSNQSQHF. CDR3 nucleotide sequence: TGTGCCAGCAGTCAAAGACGGGCAGTTAGCAATCAGTCCCAGCATTTT.

V usage is TRBV5-8 and J usage is TRBJ2-7, with D tentatively TRBD1 or TRBD2 (5 bases each). CDR3 length: 14 residues. V was cut by 2 bases and J by 6 bases, with 15 bases left in between. Germline V lookup: CDR1 SGHTS, CDR2 YDEGEE. The chain's CDR3 is CASSLGLAGTEQYF. The CDR3 nucleotides are TGTGCCAGCAGCTTAGGCCTGGCAGGGACCGAGCAGTACTTC. The variable domain in full, with the rest retrieved from reference TRBV5-8 and TRBJ2-7, is EAGVTQSPTHLIKTRGQQATLRCSPISGHTSVYWYQQALGLGLQFLLWYDEGEERNRGNFPPRFSGRQFPNYSSELNVNALELEDSALYLCASSLGLAGTEQYFGPGTRLTVT.

The chain carries TRBV5-6 and TRBJ1-1, with D hard to call. Germline CDR1 is SGHDT and CDR2 is YYEEEE. CDR3 size: 13 residues. The germline V and J ends were trimmed by 3 bases and 7 bases, with 13 bases remaining between them. CDR3 protein: CASSSKTRFEAFF. CDR3 nucleotides: TGTGCCAGCAGCTCAAAAACCCGGTTTGAAGCTTTCTTT.

The rearrangement uses TRBV5-4 and TRBJ2-7; D gene uncertain. Germline V gives CDR1 SGHNT, CDR2 YYREEE (reference sequence). The CDR3 is 14 amino acids. V lost 6 bases and J 6 bases, leaving 19 bases between the germline ends. The CDR3 protein is CASNLTISQGEQYF. CDR3 nucleotide sequence: TGTGCCAGCAACTTAACTATATCCCAAGGCGAGCAGTACTTC.

The chain employs TRBV29-1 and TRBJ2-3; a possible D gene is TRBD2 (6 bases). The CDR3 extends over 14 amino acids. Trimming shortened V by 3 bases and J by 1 base, and 11 bases separated the two germline ends. Germline values: CDR1 SQVTM, CDR2 ANQGSEA. CDR3 loop: CSVDLKRGTDTQYF. The CDR3 DNA reads as TGCAGCGTTGATCTTAAGCGGGGCACAGATACGCAGTATTTT.

The count of this clonotype is one. The chain carries TRBV7-2 and TRBJ1-2; 10 nucleotides match TRBD1. V was pared by 5 bases and J by 7 bases, with 4 bases of the junction left unmatched. Germline V CDR1 and CDR2: SGHTA, FQGNSA. This CDR3 spans 13 amino acids. The CDR3 DNA reads as TGTGCCAGCAGCGTTGGGGACAGGGGTGGCTACACCTTC. It codes for CASSVGDRGGYTF.